This note documents a single T cell receptor beta chain sequence. The sample comes from a study of T cell changes during pregnancy in multiple sclerosis. Germline V lookup: CDR1 SGHVS, CDR2 FNYEAQ. With 3 bases removed from V and 9 bases from J, the gap between germline ends came to 18 bases. The CDR3 has 15 residues. Sequencing used immunoSEQ multiplex PCR; TCRdb keeps in-frame clones, though not all of them. The sample shows roughly 44,000 clones, approximately 90% of them seen only once. The gene calls are TRBV7-6 and TRBJ2-1, with a possible D match to TRBD2 (5 bases). The sequence came from a female donor in good health, enrolled as a control in a pregnancy study. The sequencing used CD8+ T cells from peripheral blood mononuclear cells, collected after pregnancy. CDR3 DNA: TGTGCCAGCAGCTTTCTAGCCCCTCCAACCAGTGAGCAGTTCTTC. Protein product: CASSFLAPPTSEQFF.